The T cell receptor beta chain described here comes from a study of cytomegalovirus exposure and HLA in healthy donors. About the research overall: In an earlier analysis, 95 million to 140 million unique TCR beta sequences were found from some 200 million T cells.

60 Vbeta and 13 Jbeta primers were used in PCR. Only in-frame clones appear in the TCRdb table, and some are missing; sequencing was by immunoSEQ multiplex PCR. The table lists 75,000 to 80,000 clones. CDR3 length: 18 amino acids. Germline-derived CDR1 and CDR2 are MGHRA and YSYEKL. After removal of 4 bases from V and 0 bases from J, the junction contained 10 bases not matched to a gene. Details on this clone: No antigen is known for it.

Study-level results: There were some 150 TCR beta chains listed as cytomegalovirus-associated.

The V and J genes are TRBV4-1 and TRBJ2-2, with 8 nucleotides matching TRBD2. This TCR was recovered from a man aged 18 to 29 in good health and CMV-seropositive. Sequencing was performed on PBMCs. The CDR3 DNA reads as TGCGCCAGCAGCCGGCGGGAGGCGGGACAAACGAACACCGGGGAGCTGTTTTTT. It translates to CASSRREAGQTNTGELFF.